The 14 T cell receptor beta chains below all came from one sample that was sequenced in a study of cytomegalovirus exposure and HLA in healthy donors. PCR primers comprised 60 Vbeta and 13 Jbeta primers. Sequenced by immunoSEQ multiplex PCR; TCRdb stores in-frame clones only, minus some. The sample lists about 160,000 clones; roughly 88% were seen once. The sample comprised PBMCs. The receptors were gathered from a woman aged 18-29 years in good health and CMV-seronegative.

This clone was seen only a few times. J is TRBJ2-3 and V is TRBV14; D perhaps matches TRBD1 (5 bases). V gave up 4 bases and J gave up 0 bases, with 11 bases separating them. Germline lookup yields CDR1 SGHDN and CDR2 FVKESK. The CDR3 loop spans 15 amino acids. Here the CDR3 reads CASSRIQASTDTQYF. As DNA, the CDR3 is TGTGCCAGCAGCCGTATACAGGCTAGCACAGATACGCAGTATTTT.

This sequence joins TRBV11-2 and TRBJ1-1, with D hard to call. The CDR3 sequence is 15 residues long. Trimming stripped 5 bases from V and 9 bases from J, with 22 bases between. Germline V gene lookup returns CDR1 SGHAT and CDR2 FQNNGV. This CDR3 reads CASSRGGWAGKQAFF. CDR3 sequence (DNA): TGTGCCAGCAGCAGAGGAGGGTGGGCAGGCAAGCAAGCTTTCTTT.

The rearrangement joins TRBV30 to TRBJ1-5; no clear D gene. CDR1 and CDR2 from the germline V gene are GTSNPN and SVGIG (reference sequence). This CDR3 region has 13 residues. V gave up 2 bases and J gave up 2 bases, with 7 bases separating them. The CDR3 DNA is TGTGCCTGGAGTAGACGGGGCAATCAGCCCCAGCATTTT. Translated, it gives CAWSRRGNQPQHF.

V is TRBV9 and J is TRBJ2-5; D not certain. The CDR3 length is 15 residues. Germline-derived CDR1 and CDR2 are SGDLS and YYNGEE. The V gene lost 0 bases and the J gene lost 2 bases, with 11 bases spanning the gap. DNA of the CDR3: TGTGCCAGCAGCGTAGACCGAGAACCACAAGAGACCCAGTACTTC. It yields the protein CASSVDREPQETQYF.

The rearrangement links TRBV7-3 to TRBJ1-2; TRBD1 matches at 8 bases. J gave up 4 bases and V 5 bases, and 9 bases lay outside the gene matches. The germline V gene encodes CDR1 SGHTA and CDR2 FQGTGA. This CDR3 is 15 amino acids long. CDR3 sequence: CASSPQTGAPYGYTF. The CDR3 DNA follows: TGTGCCAGCAGCCCACAGACAGGGGCCCCCTATGGCTACACCTTC.

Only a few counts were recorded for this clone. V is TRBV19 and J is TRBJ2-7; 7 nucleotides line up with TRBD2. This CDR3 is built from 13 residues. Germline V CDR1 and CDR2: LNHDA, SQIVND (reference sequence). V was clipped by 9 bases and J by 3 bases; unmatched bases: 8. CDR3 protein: CARGAGIFYEQYF. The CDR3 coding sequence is TGTGCCAGGGGAGCGGGGATTTTCTACGAGCAGTACTTC.

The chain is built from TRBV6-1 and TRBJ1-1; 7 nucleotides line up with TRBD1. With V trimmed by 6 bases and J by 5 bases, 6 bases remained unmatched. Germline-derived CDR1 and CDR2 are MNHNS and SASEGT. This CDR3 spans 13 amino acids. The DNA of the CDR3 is TGTGCCAGCAGCCTAGACAGGGATACTGAAGCTTTCTTT. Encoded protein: CASSLDRDTEAFF.

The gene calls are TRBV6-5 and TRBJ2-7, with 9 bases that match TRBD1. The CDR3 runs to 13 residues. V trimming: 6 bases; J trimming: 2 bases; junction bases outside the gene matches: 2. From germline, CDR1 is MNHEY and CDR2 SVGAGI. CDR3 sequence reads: CASRTGGPYEQYF. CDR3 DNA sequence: TGTGCCAGCAGGACAGGGGGACCCTACGAGCAGTACTTC.

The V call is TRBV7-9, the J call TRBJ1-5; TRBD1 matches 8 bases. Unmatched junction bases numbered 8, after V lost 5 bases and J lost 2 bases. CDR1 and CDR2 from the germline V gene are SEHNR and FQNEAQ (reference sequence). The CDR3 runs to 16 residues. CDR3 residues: CASSLDRVKGNQPQHF. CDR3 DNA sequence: TGTGCCAGCAGCCTGGACAGGGTAAAGGGCAATCAGCCCCAGCATTTT. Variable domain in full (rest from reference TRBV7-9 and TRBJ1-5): DTGVSQNPRHKITKRGQNVTFRCDPISEHNRLYWYRQTLGQGPEFLTYFQNEAQLEKSRLLSDRFSAERPKGSFSTLEIQRTEQGDSAMYLCASSLDRVKGNQPQHFGDGTRLSIL.

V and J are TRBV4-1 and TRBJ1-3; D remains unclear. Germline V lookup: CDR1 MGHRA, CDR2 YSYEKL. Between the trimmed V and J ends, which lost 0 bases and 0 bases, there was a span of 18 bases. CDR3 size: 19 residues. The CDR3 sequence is CASSQDGGTETDSGNTIYF. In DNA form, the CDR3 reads TGCGCCAGCAGCCAAGATGGAGGTACAGAAACTGACTCTGGAAACACCATATATTTT.

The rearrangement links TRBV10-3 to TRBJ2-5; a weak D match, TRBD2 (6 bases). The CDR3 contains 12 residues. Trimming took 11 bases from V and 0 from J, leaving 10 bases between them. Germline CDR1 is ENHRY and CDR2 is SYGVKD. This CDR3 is CASGGYQETQYF. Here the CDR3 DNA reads TGTGCCTCCGGGGGTTACCAAGAGACCCAGTACTTC.

CDR3 bases: TGTGCCAGCACCTTAAACAGGGTTGGGGCGAACACTGAAGCTTTCTTT. Protein product: CASTLNRVGANTEAFF. V and J are TRBV28 and TRBJ1-1; maybe TRBD1 (6 bases). The CDR3 consists of 16 residues. The germline V gene encodes CDR1 MDHEN and CDR2 SYDVKM. V dropped 7 bases and J dropped 1 base, with 19 bases sitting between them.

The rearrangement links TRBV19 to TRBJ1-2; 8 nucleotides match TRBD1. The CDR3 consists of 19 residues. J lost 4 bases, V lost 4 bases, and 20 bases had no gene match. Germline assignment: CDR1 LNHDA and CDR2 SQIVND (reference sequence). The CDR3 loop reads CASSSGGGSTGEKFYGYTF. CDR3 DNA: TGTGCCAGTAGTAGCGGCGGCGGGTCGACAGGGGAGAAATTCTATGGCTACACCTTC.

The CDR3 nucleotides read TGTGCCAGCTCAACACTCTTGACAGATACGCAGTATTTT. This sequence encodes CASSTLLTDTQYF. The genes are TRBV18 and TRBJ2-3; D is ambiguous. The germline V gene has CDR1 KGHSH and CDR2 LQKENI. V was cut by 5 bases and J by 3 bases, with 9 bases left in between. The CDR3 totals 13 residues.